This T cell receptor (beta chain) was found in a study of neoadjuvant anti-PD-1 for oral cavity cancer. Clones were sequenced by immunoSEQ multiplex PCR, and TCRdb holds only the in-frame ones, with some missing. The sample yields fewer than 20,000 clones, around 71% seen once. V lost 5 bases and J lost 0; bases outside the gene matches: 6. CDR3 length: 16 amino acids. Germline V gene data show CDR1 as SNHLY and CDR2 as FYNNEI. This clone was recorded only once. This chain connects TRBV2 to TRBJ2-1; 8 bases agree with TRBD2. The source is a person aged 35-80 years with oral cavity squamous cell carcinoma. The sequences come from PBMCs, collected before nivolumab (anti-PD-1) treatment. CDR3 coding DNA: TGTGCCAGCAGTTCCCTAGCGGGCAACTCCTACAATGAGCAGTTCTTC. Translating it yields CASSSLAGNSYNEQFF.